These 2 T cell receptor beta chains were all obtained from the same sample, sequenced in a study of OX40 agonist ivuxolimab in advanced cancers. Data came from immunoSEQ multiplex PCR; TCRdb stores just in-frame clones and leaves some out. The sample contains 51,000 or so clones, roughly 78% of which appear only once. Here the sequenced sample was CD4+ or CD8+ T cells sorted from blood, taken in a trial of the OX40 agonist ivuxolimab. The source is an adult with an advanced solid tumor such as melanoma, head and neck, liver or kidney cancer.

V is TRBV7-6 and J is TRBJ2-7; 10 nucleotides align to TRBD2. V shed 5 bases and J 4 bases; nucleotides not matched to a gene: 11. Germline V gives CDR1 SGHVS, CDR2 FNYEAQ. The CDR3 loop spans 16 amino acids. The CDR3 is CASSRWKAGGRYEQYF. DNA for the CDR3: TGTGCCAGCAGCCGATGGAAAGCGGGGGGGAGGTACGAGCAGTACTTC. The entire variable domain, with the rest obtained from reference TRBV7-6 and TRBJ2-7, is as follows: GAGVSQSPRYKVTKRGQDVALRCDPISGHVSLYWYRQALGQGPEFLTYFNYEAQQDKSGLPNDRFSAERPEGSISTLTIQRTEQRDSAMYRCASSRWKAGGRYEQYFGPGTRLTVT.

This chain uses TRBV6-6 with TRBJ1-6; D call uncertain. CDR3 length equals 15 residues. CDR1 and CDR2 (germline): MNHNY, SVGAGI (reference sequence). V shed 3 bases and J shed 5 bases, with 11 bases lying between them. This CDR3 is CASSYSIQNNSPLHF. The CDR3 DNA reads TGTGCCAGCAGTTATTCGATACAGAATAATTCACCCCTCCACTTT.